These 26 T cell receptor beta chains originate from one sample sequenced in a study of blood T cell repertoires in COVID-19. Sequencing used immunoSEQ multiplex PCR; TCRdb keeps in-frame clones, though not all of them. The sample lists about 55,000 clones, 82% occurring once. The specimen was peripheral blood. The source is a man older than 75 with COVID-19, enrolled during active disease.

The chain employs TRBV6-4 and TRBJ2-3; 7 nucleotides align to TRBD1. This CDR3 spans 14 amino acids. Trimming removed 4 bases from V and 4 bases from J; junction bases left unmatched: 5. CDR1 is MRHNA and CDR2 is SNTAGT in the germline V gene. CDR3 nucleotide sequence: TGTGCCAGCAGTGTGGCAGGGGGTGCAGATACGCAGTATTTT. This codes for CASSVAGGADTQYF.

The rearrangement links TRBV15 to TRBJ1-1; 10 bases agree with TRBD1. Germline CDR1 is LNHNV and CDR2 is YYDKDF (reference sequence). J lost 5 bases, V lost 3 bases, and 12 bases had no gene match. This CDR3 region has 17 residues. The chain's CDR3 is CATSSRDRGLWGTEAFF. The CDR3 nucleotides are TGTGCCACCAGCAGCCGGGACAGGGGTCTCTGGGGTACTGAAGCTTTCTTT.

The rearrangement links TRBV4-3 to TRBJ1-6, with D uncertain. Trimming removed 0 bases at V and 8 bases at J, with 8 bases between. The germline V gene has CDR1 LGHNA and CDR2 YSLEER. This CDR3 has 14 residues. The CDR3 DNA sequence: TGCGCCAGCAGCCAAGATGGCCGCTATTCACCCCTCCACTTT. Translated, it gives CASSQDGRYSPLHF.

This rearrangement joins TRBV2 to TRBJ1-2; 12 bases map to TRBD1. CDR3 size: 15 residues. The V gene end was trimmed by 4 bases and the J gene end by 2 bases; junction bases not matched to a gene: 2. In germline, CDR1 is SNHLY, CDR2 FYNNEI. In DNA form, the CDR3 reads TGTGCCAGCAGTGCGGGGACAGGGGGCAACTATGGCTACACCTTC. Translating gives CASSAGTGGNYGYTF.

The chain recombines TRBV11-2 with TRBJ2-5, with D possibly TRBD2 on 5 matching bases. CDR3 length equals 15 residues. Germline CDR1 reads SGHAT; CDR2 reads FQNNGV. Trimming shortened V by 5 bases and J by 3 bases, and 16 bases separated the two germline ends. The CDR3 loop is CASSPLRDSKETQYF. CDR3 bases: TGTGCCAGCAGCCCCTTGAGGGATTCTAAAGAGACCCAGTACTTC.

J is TRBJ2-7 and V is TRBV28; a possible D gene is TRBD1 (5 bases). Germline assignment: CDR1 MDHEN and CDR2 SYDVKM. The V gene lost 7 bases and the J gene lost 3 bases, with 16 bases spanning the gap. The CDR3 is 14 amino acids. This chain's CDR3 is CASMTPTGDYEQYF. The CDR3 region has the DNA TGTGCCAGCATGACCCCAACAGGAGACTACGAGCAGTACTTC.

V is TRBV6-5 and J is TRBJ1-5; no reliable D call. Deletions cut 4 bases from V and 2 bases from J, with 9 bases between. CDR1 and CDR2 (germline): MNHEY, SVGAGI. This CDR3 is built from 14 residues. DNA of the CDR3: TGTGCCAGCAGTTCCCGGACTGGCAATCAGCCCCAGCATTTT. The encoded protein is CASSSRTGNQPQHF.

This chain links TRBV5-1 with TRBJ1-2; 9 bases line up with TRBD1. Trimming took 2 bases from V and 2 from J; bases not matched to a gene: 4. Germline V gives CDR1 SGHRS, CDR2 YFSETQ. This CDR3 region has 15 residues. The DNA of the CDR3 is TGCGCCAGCAGCTTAGGACAGGGGACCAACTATGGCTACACCTTC. Its protein is CASSLGQGTNYGYTF.

The V gene is TRBV5-5, the J gene TRBJ1-4; tentative D call: TRBD1 (6 bases). V was trimmed by 3 bases and J by 5 bases, leaving 17 bases between them. Per the germline V gene, CDR1 is SGHKS and CDR2 is YYEKEE (reference sequence). The CDR3 is 16 residues long. CDR3 loop: CASSSLSGGLNEKLFF. The CDR3 DNA sequence: TGTGCCAGCAGCTCCCTTTCGGGGGGCCTAAATGAAAAACTGTTTTTT.

This rearrangement joins TRBV18 to TRBJ2-2, with TRBD1 identical over 9 bases. After removal of 2 bases from V and 3 bases from J, the junction contained 10 bases not matched to a gene. The CDR3 extends over 18 amino acids. The V gene's germline CDR1 is KGHSH and CDR2 LQKENI. In DNA, the CDR3 is TGTGCCAGCTCACCAAGATCGACAGGGGGGCGCGACACCGGGGAGCTGTTTTTT. This translates into CASSPRSTGGRDTGELFF.

The gene calls are TRBV24-1 and TRBJ2-1, with 9 bases fitting TRBD2. CDR1 is KGHDR and CDR2 is SFDVKD in the germline V gene. This CDR3 is 15 amino acids long. The junction had 11 bases not matched to a gene; V was cut back by 8 bases and J by 7 bases. Written as DNA, the CDR3 is TGTGCCACCATGGCGGGAGGGCCCTTAGGAAATGAGCAGTTCTTC. Translation gives CATMAGGPLGNEQFF.

In this sample, this clone turned up once. J is TRBJ2-7 and V is TRBV28, with 10 nucleotides matching TRBD2. V lost 6 bases, J lost 2 bases, and 4 bases stayed unmatched. Germline V gives CDR1 MDHEN, CDR2 SYDVKM. The CDR3 totals 14 residues. The CDR3 reads CASSLSGGAYEQYF. In nucleotides, the CDR3 is TGTGCCAGCAGCCTCAGCGGGGGGGCCTACGAGCAGTACTTC. Full variable domain (rest looked up from reference TRBV28 and TRBJ2-7): DVKVTQSSRYLVKRTGEKVFLECVQDMDHENMFWYRQDPGLGLRLIYFSYDVKMKEKGDIPEGYSVSREKKERFSLILESASTNQTSMYLCASSLSGGAYEQYFGPGTRLTVT.

The chain joins TRBV29-1 to TRBJ2-1; 15 positions match TRBD2. V lost 6 bases, J lost 8 bases, and 14 bases stayed unmatched. The CDR3 is made up of 17 amino acids. Per the germline V gene, CDR1 is SQVTM and CDR2 is ANQGSEA. This CDR3 reads CSVSGTSGGYRLDEQFF. Here the CDR3 DNA reads TGCAGCGTCAGCGGGACTAGCGGGGGGTATCGGCTCGATGAGCAGTTCTTC.

The CDR3 region has the DNA TGTGCCAGCAGCTTAAGTGGAGGGGAGAACACTGAAGCTTTCTTT. It translates to CASSLSGGENTEAFF. This chain connects TRBV7-3 to TRBJ1-1; possible D gene TRBD1, 5 bases. V gave up 1 base and J gave up 1 base, with 10 bases separating them. CDR1 is SGHTA, CDR2 FQGTGA, per germline. This CDR3 has 15 residues.

The chain has TRBV9 and TRBJ2-5; D is unclear. The CDR3 covers 15 residues. Trimming stripped 0 bases from V and 5 bases from J, with 14 bases between. Germline lookup yields CDR1 SGDLS and CDR2 YYNGEE. CDR3 protein: CASSVAPWADETQYF. DNA for the CDR3: TGTGCCAGCAGCGTAGCTCCTTGGGCCGATGAGACCCAGTACTTC. Based on the CDR3 plus reference TRBV9 and TRBJ2-5, the full variable domain is DSGVTQTPKHLITATGQRVTLRCSPRSGDLSVYWYQQSLDQGLQFLIQYYNGEERAKGNILERFSAQQFPDLHSELNLSSLELGDSALYFCASSVAPWADETQYFGPGTRLLVL.

The V call is TRBV4-3, the J call TRBJ2-3; 10 positions match TRBD1. This CDR3 contains 16 residues. Germline CDR1 is LGHNA and CDR2 is YSLEER. Trimming at V came to 4 bases and at J to 2 bases, leaving 6 bases not matched to a gene. The CDR3 DNA is TGCGCCAGCAGCCGTACGGGACAGGGGACCACAGATACGCAGTATTTT. Its translation: CASSRTGQGTTDTQYF.

This chain links TRBV20-1 with TRBJ1-2, with 10 bases identical to TRBD1. Germline CDR1 reads DFQATT; CDR2 reads SNEGSKA (reference sequence). This CDR3 is 11 amino acids long. The ends lost 6 bases at V and 8 bases at J; junction bases unmatched: 3. The CDR3 sequence is CSARQGAGYTF. The CDR3 DNA is TGCAGTGCCCGACAGGGGGCCGGCTACACCTTC.

V is TRBV19 and J is TRBJ1-1; TRBD1 might be the D (6 bases). This CDR3 contains 12 residues. Germline CDR1 reads LNHDA; CDR2 reads SQIVND (reference sequence). Trimming removed 5 bases at V and 11 bases at J, with 15 bases between. The CDR3 nucleotides are TGTGCCAGTAGTCCCAGGGGCGGGGGCGCTTTCTTT. Amino acid sequence: CASSPRGGGAFF.

This clone was found a few times. The V gene is TRBV24-1, the J gene TRBJ1-5; 8 nucleotides align to TRBD1. Trimming at V came to 4 bases and at J to 6 bases, leaving 7 bases not matched to a gene. This CDR3 contains 15 residues. Germline loops: CDR1 KGHDR, CDR2 SFDVKD. The CDR3 region has the DNA TGTGCCACCAGTGACACCCGGACAGGGCGTCAGCCCCAGCATTTT. Translated: CATSDTRTGRQPQHF.

The gene calls are TRBV5-1 and TRBJ2-3; 10 bases match TRBD1. CDR3 length: 19 amino acids. V shed 1 base and J 3 bases; nucleotides not matched to a gene: 14. Germline assignment: CDR1 SGHRS and CDR2 YFSETQ. CDR3 protein: CASSLRRGQGIDGTDTQYF. CDR3 DNA: TGCGCCAGCAGCTTGCGGAGGGGACAGGGGATCGATGGGACAGATACGCAGTATTTT.

The V gene is TRBV29-1, the J gene TRBJ2-1; 11 bases fit TRBD2. Germline V gene sequence: CDR1 SQVTM, CDR2 ANQGSEA. CDR3 size: 16 residues. V lost 6 bases and J lost 1; bases outside the gene matches: 8. The CDR3 DNA follows: TGCAGCGTGACCCCTGGGACTAGCGGATCCTACAATGAGCAGTTCTTC. Protein sequence: CSVTPGTSGSYNEQFF.

This clone appeared many times. The rearrangement joins TRBV7-9 to TRBJ2-7; D gene ambiguous. The CDR3 runs to 13 residues. The V gene's germline CDR1 is SEHNR and CDR2 FQNEAQ (reference sequence). The CDR3 spells CASSSTTDYGQYV. DNA for the CDR3: TGTGCCAGCAGCTCTACCACCGATTACGGGCAGTACGTC.

This sequence joins TRBV24-1 and TRBJ2-1, with 9 bases that match TRBD1. Germline V gene lookup returns CDR1 KGHDR and CDR2 SFDVKD. V lost 6 bases, J lost 5 bases, and 7 bases stayed unmatched. The CDR3 is 15 residues long. CDR3 protein: CATSLADRGNNEQFF. CDR3 DNA sequence: TGTGCCACCAGTCTGGCGGACAGGGGTAACAATGAGCAGTTCTTC.

The gene calls are TRBV19 and TRBJ2-1, with 11 bases fitting TRBD1. This CDR3 has 15 residues. Germline assignment: CDR1 LNHDA and CDR2 SQIVND (reference sequence). V lost 5 bases and J lost 3; bases outside the gene matches: 3. CDR3 coding DNA: TGTGCCAGTAGTCAGGGGACAGGGGGCTACAATGAGCAGTTCTTC. Translation: CASSQGTGGYNEQFF.

The gene calls are TRBV6-5 and TRBJ2-5; TRBD1 aligns across 8 bases. Germline CDR1 reads MNHEY; CDR2 reads SVGAGI. V was pared by 6 bases and J by 1 base, with 4 bases of the junction left unmatched. The CDR3 runs 14 residues. The DNA for the CDR3 is TGTGCCAGCAGCCTCGGACAGGGCCAAGAGACCCAGTACTTC. This translates into CASSLGQGQETQYF.

The genes are TRBV7-2 and TRBJ2-1, with D possibly matching TRBD2 (6 bases). CDR3 size: 15 residues. Germline loops: CDR1 SGHTA, CDR2 FQGNSA. V was pared by 5 bases and J by 5 bases, with 16 bases between. DNA of the CDR3: TGTGCCAGCAGCCCTCGGGCGGGAACCAACAATGAGCAGTTCTTC. Its protein is CASSPRAGTNNEQFF.